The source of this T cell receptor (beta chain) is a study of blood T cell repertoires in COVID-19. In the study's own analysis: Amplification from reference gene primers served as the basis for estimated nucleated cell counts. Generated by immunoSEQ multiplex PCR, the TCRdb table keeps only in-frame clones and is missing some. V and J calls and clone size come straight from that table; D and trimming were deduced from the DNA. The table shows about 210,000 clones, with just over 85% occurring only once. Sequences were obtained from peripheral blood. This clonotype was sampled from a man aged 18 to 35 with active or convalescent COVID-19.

The CDR3 spells CASGLHGRGDNSPLHF. CDR3 nucleotide sequence: TGTGCTAGTGGTTTGCATGGCAGGGGAGATAATTCACCCCTCCACTTT. The genes are TRBV12-5 and TRBJ1-6; D possibly corresponds to TRBD1 (6 bases). The V end was cut by 2 bases, the J end by 5 bases, with 13 bases between. From germline, CDR1 is LGHNT and CDR2 FRNRAP. This CDR3 comprises 16 residues.